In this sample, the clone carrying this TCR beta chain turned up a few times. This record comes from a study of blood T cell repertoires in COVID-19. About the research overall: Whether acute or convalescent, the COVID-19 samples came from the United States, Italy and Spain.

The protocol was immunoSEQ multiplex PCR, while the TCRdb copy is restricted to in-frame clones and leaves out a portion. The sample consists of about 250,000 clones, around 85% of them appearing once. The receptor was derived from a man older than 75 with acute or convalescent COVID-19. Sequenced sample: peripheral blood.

CDR3 DNA: TGCGCCAGCAGCTTCGAGGGACTAGCGGACTACGAGCAGTACTTC. It is translated as CASSFEGLADYEQYF. J is TRBJ2-7 and V is TRBV5-1, with 11 bases fitting TRBD2. The V and J ends lost 2 bases and 3 bases, in that order; junction bases with no gene match: 4. The CDR3 has 15 residues. The V gene's germline CDR1 is SGHRS and CDR2 YFSETQ.